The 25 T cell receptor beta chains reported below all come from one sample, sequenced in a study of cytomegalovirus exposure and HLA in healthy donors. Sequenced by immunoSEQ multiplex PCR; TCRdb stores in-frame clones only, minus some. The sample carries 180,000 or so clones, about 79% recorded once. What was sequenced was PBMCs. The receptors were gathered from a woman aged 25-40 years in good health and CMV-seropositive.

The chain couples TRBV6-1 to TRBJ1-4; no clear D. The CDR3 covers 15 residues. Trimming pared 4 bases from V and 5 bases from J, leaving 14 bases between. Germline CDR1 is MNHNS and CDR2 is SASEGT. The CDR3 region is CASSAPGAGNEKLFF. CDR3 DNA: TGTGCCAGCAGTGCCCCGGGAGCGGGGAATGAAAAACTGTTTTTT.

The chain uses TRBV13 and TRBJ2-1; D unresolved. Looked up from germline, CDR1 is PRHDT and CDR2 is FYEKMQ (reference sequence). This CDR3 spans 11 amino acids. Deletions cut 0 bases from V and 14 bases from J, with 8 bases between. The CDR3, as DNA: TGTGCCAGCAGCTTAGGCAGAAAGAAGTTCTTC. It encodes CASSLGRKKFF.

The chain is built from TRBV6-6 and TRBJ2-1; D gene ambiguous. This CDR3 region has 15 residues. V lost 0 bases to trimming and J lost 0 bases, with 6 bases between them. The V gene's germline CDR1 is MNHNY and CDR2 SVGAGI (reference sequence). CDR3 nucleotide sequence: TGTGCCAGCAGTTACTCCGATAGCTCCTACAATGAGCAGTTCTTC. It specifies CASSYSDSSYNEQFF.

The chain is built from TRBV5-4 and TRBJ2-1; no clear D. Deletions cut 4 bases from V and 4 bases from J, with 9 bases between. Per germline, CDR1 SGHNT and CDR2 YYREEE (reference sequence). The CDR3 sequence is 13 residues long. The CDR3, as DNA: TGTGCCAGCAGCCCTGTCAGTTACAATGAGCAGTTCTTC. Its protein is CASSPVSYNEQFF.

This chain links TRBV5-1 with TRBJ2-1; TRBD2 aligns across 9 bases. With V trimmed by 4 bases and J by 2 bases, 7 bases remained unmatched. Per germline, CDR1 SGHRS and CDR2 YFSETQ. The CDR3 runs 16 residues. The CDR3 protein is CASSPAGGATYNEQFF. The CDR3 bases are TGCGCCAGCAGCCCCGCGGGAGGGGCCACCTACAATGAGCAGTTCTTC.

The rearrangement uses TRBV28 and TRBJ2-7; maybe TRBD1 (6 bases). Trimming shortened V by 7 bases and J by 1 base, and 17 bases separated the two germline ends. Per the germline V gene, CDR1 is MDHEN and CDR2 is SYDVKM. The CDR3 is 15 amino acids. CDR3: CASTAGVRRSYEQYF. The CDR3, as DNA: TGTGCCAGCACCGCAGGGGTACGGAGGTCCTACGAGCAGTACTTC.

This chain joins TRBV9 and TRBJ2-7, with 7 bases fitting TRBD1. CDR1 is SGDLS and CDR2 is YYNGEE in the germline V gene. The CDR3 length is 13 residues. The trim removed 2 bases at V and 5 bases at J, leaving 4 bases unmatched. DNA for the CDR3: TGTGCCAGCAGCGTGGGACAGAGAGACGAGCAGTACTTC. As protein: CASSVGQRDEQYF.

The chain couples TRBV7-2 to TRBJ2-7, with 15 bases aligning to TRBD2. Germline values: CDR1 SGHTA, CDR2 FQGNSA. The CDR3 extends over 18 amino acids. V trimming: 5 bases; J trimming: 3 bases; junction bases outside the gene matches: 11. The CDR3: CASSTWTSGRAVNYEQYF. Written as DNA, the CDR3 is TGTGCCAGCAGCACATGGACTAGCGGGAGGGCCGTTAACTACGAGCAGTACTTC.

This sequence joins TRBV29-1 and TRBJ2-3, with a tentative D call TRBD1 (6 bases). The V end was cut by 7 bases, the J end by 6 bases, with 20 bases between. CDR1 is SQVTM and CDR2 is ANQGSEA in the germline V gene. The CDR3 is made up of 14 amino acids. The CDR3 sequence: CSGAKDRSSDTQYF. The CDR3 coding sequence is TGCAGCGGCGCAAAAGACAGGAGTAGCGATACGCAGTATTTT.

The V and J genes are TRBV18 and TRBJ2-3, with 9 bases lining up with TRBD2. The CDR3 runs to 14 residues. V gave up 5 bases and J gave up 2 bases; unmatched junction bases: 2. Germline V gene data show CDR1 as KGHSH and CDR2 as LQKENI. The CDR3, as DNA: TGTGCCAGCTCAGCTAGCGGGATCACAGATACGCAGTATTTT. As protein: CASSASGITDTQYF.

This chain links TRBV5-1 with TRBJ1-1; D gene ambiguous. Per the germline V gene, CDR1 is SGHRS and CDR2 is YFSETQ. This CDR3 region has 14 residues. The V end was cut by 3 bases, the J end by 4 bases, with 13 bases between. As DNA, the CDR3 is TGCGCCAGCAGCTCCGGAGAGGGAATCACTGAAGCTTTCTTT. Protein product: CASSSGEGITEAFF.

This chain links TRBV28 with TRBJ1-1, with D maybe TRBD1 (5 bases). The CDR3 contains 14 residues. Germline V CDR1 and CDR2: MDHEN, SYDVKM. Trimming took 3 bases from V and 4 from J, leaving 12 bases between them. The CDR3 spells CASSFAREGTEAFF. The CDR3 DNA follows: TGTGCCAGCAGTTTCGCCAGGGAAGGCACTGAAGCTTTCTTT.

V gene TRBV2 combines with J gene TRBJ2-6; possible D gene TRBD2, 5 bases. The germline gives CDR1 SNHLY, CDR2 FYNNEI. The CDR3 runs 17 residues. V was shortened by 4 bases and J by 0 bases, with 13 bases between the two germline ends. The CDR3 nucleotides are TGTGCCAGCAGTGCAGTGGGAGTCCACTCTGGGGCCAACGTCCTGACTTTC. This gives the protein CASSAVGVHSGANVLTF.

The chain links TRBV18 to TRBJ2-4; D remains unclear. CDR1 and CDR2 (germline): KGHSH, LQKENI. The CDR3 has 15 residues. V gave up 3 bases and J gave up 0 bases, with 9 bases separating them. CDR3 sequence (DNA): TGTGCCAGCTCACCTGTTTACTTAGCCAAAAACATTCAGTACTTC. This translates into CASSPVYLAKNIQYF.

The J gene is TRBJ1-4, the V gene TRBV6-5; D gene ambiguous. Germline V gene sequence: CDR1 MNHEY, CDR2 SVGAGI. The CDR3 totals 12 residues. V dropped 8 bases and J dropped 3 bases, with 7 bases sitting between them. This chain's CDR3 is CASGRANEKLFF. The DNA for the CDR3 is TGTGCCAGCGGGAGGGCTAATGAAAAACTGTTTTTT.

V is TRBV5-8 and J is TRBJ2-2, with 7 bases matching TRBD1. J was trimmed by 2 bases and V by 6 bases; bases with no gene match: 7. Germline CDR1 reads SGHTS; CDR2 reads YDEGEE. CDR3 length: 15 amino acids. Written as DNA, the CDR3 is TGTGCCAGCAACAAAAGACAGGGCAACACCGGGGAGCTGTTTTTT. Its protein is CASNKRQGNTGELFF.

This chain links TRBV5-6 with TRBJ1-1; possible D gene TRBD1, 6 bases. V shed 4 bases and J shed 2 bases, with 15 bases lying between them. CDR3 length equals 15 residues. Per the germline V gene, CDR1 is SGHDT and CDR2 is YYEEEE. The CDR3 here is CASSTVKQGNTEAFF. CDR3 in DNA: TGTGCCAGCAGCACAGTAAAACAGGGTAACACTGAAGCTTTCTTT.

The DNA for the CDR3 is TGTGCCAGCAGCTTGGGGGGTCAAGAGACCCAGTACTTC. Translating gives CASSLGGQETQYF. The genes are TRBV7-6 and TRBJ2-5, with D possibly TRBD2 on 6 matching bases. V was pared by 3 bases and J by 2 bases, with 7 bases between. Germline CDR1 SGHVS, CDR2 FNYEAQ. The CDR3 totals 13 residues.

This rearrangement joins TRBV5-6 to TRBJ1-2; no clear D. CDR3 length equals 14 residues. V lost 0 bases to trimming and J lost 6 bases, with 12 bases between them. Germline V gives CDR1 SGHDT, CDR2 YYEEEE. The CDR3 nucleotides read TGTGCCAGCAGCTTGGGAGGGTTATTTGATGGCTACACCTTC. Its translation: CASSLGGLFDGYTF.

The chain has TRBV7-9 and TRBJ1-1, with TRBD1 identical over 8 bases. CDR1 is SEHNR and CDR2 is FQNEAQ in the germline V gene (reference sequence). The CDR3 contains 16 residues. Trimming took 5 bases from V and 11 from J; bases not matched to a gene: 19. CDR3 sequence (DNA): TGTGCCAGCAGCCCGAAAGGAGACAGGGGACTCGGATTGGCTTTCTTT. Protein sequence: CASSPKGDRGLGLAFF. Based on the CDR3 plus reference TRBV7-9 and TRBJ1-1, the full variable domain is DTGVSQNPRHKITKRGQNVTFRCDPISEHNRLYWYRQTLGQGPEFLTYFQNEAQLEKSRLLSDRFSAERPKGSFSTLEIQRTEQGDSAMYLCASSPKGDRGLGLAFFGQGTRLTVV.

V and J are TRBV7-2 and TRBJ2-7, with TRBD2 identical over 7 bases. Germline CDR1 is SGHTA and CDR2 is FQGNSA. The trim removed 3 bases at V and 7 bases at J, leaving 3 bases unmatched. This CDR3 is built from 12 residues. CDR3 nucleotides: TGTGCCAGCAGCTTTCGCGGGGGTGAGCAGTACTTC. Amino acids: CASSFRGGEQYF.

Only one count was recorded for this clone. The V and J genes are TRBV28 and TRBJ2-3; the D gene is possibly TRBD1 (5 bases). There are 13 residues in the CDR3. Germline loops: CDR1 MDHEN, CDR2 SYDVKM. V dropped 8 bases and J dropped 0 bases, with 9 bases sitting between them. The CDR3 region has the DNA TGTGCCAGCGACAGTTCTAGCACAGATACGCAGTATTTT. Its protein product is CASDSSSTDTQYF.

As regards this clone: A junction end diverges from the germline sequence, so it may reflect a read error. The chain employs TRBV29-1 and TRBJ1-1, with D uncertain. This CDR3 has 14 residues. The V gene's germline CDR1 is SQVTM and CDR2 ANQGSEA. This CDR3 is CSVEEGLLMRVQLF. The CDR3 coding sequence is TGCAGCGTTGAAGAAGGATTATTAATGAGGGTCCAACTTTTT.

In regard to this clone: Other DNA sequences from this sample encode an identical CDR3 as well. Written as DNA, the CDR3 is TGTGCCAGCAGCAGGACTAGCGGAATCACAGATACGCAGTATTTT. Translated: CASSRTSGITDTQYF. The chain is built from TRBV6-5 and TRBJ2-3; 10 nucleotides agree with TRBD2. CDR3 length: 15 amino acids. V was clipped by 6 bases and J by 2 bases; unmatched bases: 5. CDR1 is MNHEY and CDR2 is SVGAGI in the germline V gene.

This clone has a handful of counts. CDR3 in DNA: TGTGCCAGCAGCTTAGTCGGTGATGCGATATATTTT. Translation gives CASSLVGDAIYF. The chain couples TRBV7-6 to TRBJ1-3; unclear D gene. Germline loops: CDR1 SGHVS, CDR2 FNYEAQ. The CDR3 has 12 residues. Trimming took 1 base from V and 13 from J, leaving 11 bases between them.